Only a few counts were recorded for the clone carrying this TCR beta chain. The data were taken from a study of beta chain features in type 1 diabetes. The study reverse transcribed the entire isolated RNA, so it sequenced expressed TCRB transcripts. Data came from immunoSEQ multiplex PCR; TCRdb stores just in-frame clones and leaves some out. This table holds around 430,000 clones, roughly 31% found once. Trimming stripped 1 base from V and 4 bases from J, with 11 bases between. This CDR3 is 15 amino acids long. Germline loops: CDR1 SGHTA, CDR2 FQGNSA. The sequence was obtained from a man between 18 and 29 years old in good health. Sequencing used naive CD4+ T cells from blood. The chain links TRBV7-2 to TRBJ2-1, with D possibly TRBD2 on 5 matching bases. The CDR3 here is CASSLGGQHYNEQFF. CDR3 sequence (DNA): TGTGCCAGCAGCTTAGGCGGGCAGCATTACAATGAGCAGTTCTTC.